The 19 T cell receptor beta chains given below trace back to one sample, sequenced in a study of CD8 T cells in ankylosing spondylitis. Using its own MiXCR run on the 5' RACE reads, TCRdb lists one record per CDR3 protein. The sample holds approximately 7,300 distinct CDR3 sequences, around 8.7% seen once. What was sequenced was blood, either unsorted or a sorted T cell fraction (not recorded which). Every receptor here comes from a male donor with ankylosing spondylitis or in good health (not recorded which).

This clonotype has at least ten counts. The rearrangement links TRBV9 to TRBJ2-1; 12 bases are a match to TRBD2. Germline assignment: CDR1 SGDLS and CDR2 YYNGEE. The CDR3 runs 17 residues. J gave up 10 bases and V 0 bases, and 11 bases lay outside the gene matches. CDR3 nucleotide sequence: TGTGCCAGCAGCGTAGGACGACTAGCGGGAGAACATGAAGAGCAGTTCTTC. Encoded protein: CASSVGRLAGEHEEQFF.

There are a few counts of this clonotype. The chain uses TRBV9 and TRBJ2-5; D is possibly TRBD2 (6 bases). The germline gives CDR1 SGDLS, CDR2 YYNGEE. Trimming took off 0 bases at V and 1 base at J, with 10 bases between the two ends. The CDR3 length is 15 residues. CDR3 DNA: TGTGCCAGCAGCGTAGAAGGCGGGGCCCAAGAGACCCAGTACTTC. Translation gives CASSVEGGAQETQYF. The entire variable domain, with the rest obtained from reference TRBV9 and TRBJ2-5, is as follows: DSGVTQTPKHLITATGQRVTLRCSPRSGDLSVYWYQQSLDQGLQFLIQYYNGEERAKGNILERFSAQQFPDLHSELNLSSLELGDSALYFCASSVEGGAQETQYFGPGTRLLVL.

In this sample, this clonotype is medium-sized (0.01 to 0.1%). V gene TRBV9 combines with J gene TRBJ2-3, with TRBD2 identical over 9 bases. Germline trimming cut 0 bases from V and 6 bases from J; bases unmatched to any gene: 8. CDR3 length: 16 amino acids. The germline V gene encodes CDR1 SGDLS and CDR2 YYNGEE. The CDR3 DNA is TGTGCCAGCAGCGTAGAGGCGGGGGGGCCGGGGGATACGCAGTATTTT. Translation gives CASSVEAGGPGDTQYF.

This clonotype is medium-sized (0.01 to 0.1%) in the sample. The rearrangement uses TRBV9 and TRBJ2-5; 8 bases are a match to TRBD2. The germline V gene encodes CDR1 SGDLS and CDR2 YYNGEE. The ends lost 3 bases at V and 4 bases at J; junction bases unmatched: 11. The CDR3 is made up of 16 amino acids. DNA for the CDR3: TGTGCCAGCAGCGCTTCAGCCGGTCTAGCGGGAGAGACCCAGTACTTC. Protein sequence: CASSASAGLAGETQYF.

The chain uses TRBV9 and TRBJ1-3, with D unclear. The length of the CDR3 is 13 residues. CDR1 and CDR2 from the germline V gene are SGDLS and YYNGEE. V was cut by 0 bases and J by 4 bases, with 5 bases left in between. CDR3 nucleotides: TGTGCCAGCAGCGTAGGGACGGGAAACACCATATATTTT. Residues: CASSVGTGNTIYF.

This clonotype has a count of ten or more. This chain joins TRBV9 and TRBJ2-2; TRBD2 matches at 12 bases. The CDR3 has 16 amino acids. V lost 3 bases, J lost 4 bases, and 4 bases stayed unmatched. Germline V gene data show CDR1 as SGDLS and CDR2 as YYNGEE. CDR3 loop: CASSASGRAGTGELFF. Written as DNA, the CDR3 is TGTGCCAGCAGCGCTAGCGGGAGGGCGGGCACCGGGGAGCTGTTTTTT.

This clonotype is termed medium-sized. The chain links TRBV9 to TRBJ2-1; 10 nucleotides align to TRBD2. CDR3 length: 16 residues. Germline CDR1 is SGDLS and CDR2 is YYNGEE. V was clipped by 0 bases and J by 2 bases; unmatched bases: 2. The chain's CDR3 is CASSVGSGGAYNEQFF. DNA of the CDR3: TGTGCCAGCAGCGTAGGCAGCGGGGGGGCCTACAATGAGCAGTTCTTC.

This clonotype counts as medium-sized. The V call is TRBV9, the J call TRBJ1-1, with a possible D match to TRBD1 (6 bases). There are 14 residues in the CDR3. Trimming took 6 bases from V and 4 from J, leaving 16 bases between them. Germline V gene lookup returns CDR1 SGDLS and CDR2 YYNGEE. Here the CDR3 DNA reads TGTGCCAGCACCTCCGGGACACTCCTCACTGAAGCTTTCTTT. It yields the protein CASTSGTLLTEAFF.

Within the sample, this clonotype is medium-sized. The chain employs TRBV9 and TRBJ1-4, with 9 bases that match TRBD1. The junction had 9 bases not matched to a gene; V was cut back by 4 bases and J by 5 bases. CDR1 and CDR2 from the germline V gene are SGDLS and YYNGEE. The CDR3 has 16 residues. In nucleotides, the CDR3 is TGTGCCAGCAGCCAAACAGGGGGCACGGAAAATGAAAAACTGTTTTTT. This translates into CASSQTGGTENEKLFF.

This clonotype appeared many times. The chain combines TRBV9 with TRBJ2-1; D remains unclear. Deletions cut 0 bases from V and 4 bases from J, with 8 bases between. Germline assignment: CDR1 SGDLS and CDR2 YYNGEE. This CDR3 contains 14 residues. CDR3 residues: CASSVGAPYNEQFF. The CDR3 nucleotides read TGTGCCAGCAGCGTAGGGGCACCTTACAATGAGCAGTTCTTC. Using reference TRBV9 and TRBJ2-1 for the parts outside the CDR3, the full variable domain is DSGVTQTPKHLITATGQRVTLRCSPRSGDLSVYWYQQSLDQGLQFLIQYYNGEERAKGNILERFSAQQFPDLHSELNLSSLELGDSALYFCASSVGAPYNEQFFGPGTRLTVL.

Only one count was recorded for this clonotype. The V gene is TRBV9, the J gene TRBJ2-2; TRBD1 might be the D (5 bases). The germline CDR1 and CDR2 sequences are SGDLS and YYNGEE. V was clipped by 0 bases and J by 4 bases, with 10 bases between them. This CDR3 spans 15 amino acids. CDR3 sequence (DNA): TGTGCCAGCAGCGTAGGTGGGGCCGGCACCGGGGAGCTGTTTTTT. Protein sequence: CASSVGGAGTGELFF.

This clonotype occurred many times. The J gene is TRBJ2-2, the V gene TRBV9; D unresolved. Germline CDR1 and CDR2: SGDLS and YYNGEE. The CDR3 loop spans 14 amino acids. The V and J ends lost 3 bases and 7 bases respectively, with 13 bases between them. The CDR3 region is CASSGRRLSGELFF. The CDR3 region has the DNA TGTGCCAGCAGCGGGCGGCGGTTGAGCGGGGAGCTGTTTTTT.

This clonotype was detected many times. V is TRBV9 and J is TRBJ2-1; 9 nucleotides match TRBD2. The CDR3 is 18 residues long. Trimming removed 2 bases from V and 5 bases from J; junction bases left unmatched: 14. The germline V gene has CDR1 SGDLS and CDR2 YYNGEE. CDR3 in amino acids: CASSVGTPSGDRDNEQFF. The CDR3 DNA reads as TGTGCCAGCAGCGTTGGCACTCCTAGCGGGGACCGGGACAATGAGCAGTTCTTC.

This clonotype was seen many times. The V and J genes are TRBV9 and TRBJ2-6; D ambiguous. The CDR3 runs 14 residues. CDR1 SGDLS and CDR2 YYNGEE come from the germline V gene. Trimming pared 3 bases from V and 1 base from J, leaving 5 bases between. The CDR3 DNA reads TGTGCCAGCAGCGGGGTGTCTGGGGCCAACGTCCTGACTTTC. The encoded protein is CASSGVSGANVLTF.

This clonotype was seen repeatedly, ten times or more. The CDR3 DNA sequence: TGTGCCAGCAGCGTAGCTACAGGGTCCAAAAACATTCAGTACTTC. This encodes CASSVATGSKNIQYF. The rearrangement links TRBV9 to TRBJ2-4, with a tentative D call TRBD1 (6 bases). Germline values: CDR1 SGDLS, CDR2 YYNGEE. Trimming took 0 bases from V and 2 from J, leaving 9 bases between them. The CDR3 sequence is 15 residues long. Based on the CDR3 plus reference TRBV9 and TRBJ2-4, the full variable domain is DSGVTQTPKHLITATGQRVTLRCSPRSGDLSVYWYQQSLDQGLQFLIQYYNGEERAKGNILERFSAQQFPDLHSELNLSSLELGDSALYFCASSVATGSKNIQYFGAGTRLSVL.

By share, this clonotype counts as medium-sized. The chain recombines TRBV9 with TRBJ2-1; D remains ambiguous. The V end was cut by 4 bases, the J end by 0 bases, with 20 bases between. This CDR3 is 18 amino acids long. Looked up from germline, CDR1 is SGDLS and CDR2 is YYNGEE. CDR3 loop: CASSHPIGSTNSYNEQFF. Written as DNA, the CDR3 is TGTGCCAGCAGCCACCCCATAGGCTCCACAAACTCCTACAATGAGCAGTTCTTC.

This clonotype was counted at least ten times. J is TRBJ2-3 and V is TRBV9, with TRBD2 identical over 15 bases. Trimming at V came to 4 bases and at J to 2 bases, leaving 5 bases not matched to a gene. The length of the CDR3 is 17 residues. From germline, CDR1 is SGDLS and CDR2 YYNGEE. Here the CDR3 DNA reads TGTGCCAGCAGCCATGGGACTAGCGGGGGGTTCACAGATACGCAGTATTTT. It is translated as CASSHGTSGGFTDTQYF.

The genes are TRBV9 and TRBJ2-2; the D is unclear. Trimming left V 4 bases short and J 5 bases short, with 18 bases between. The CDR3 covers 16 residues. The germline gives CDR1 SGDLS, CDR2 YYNGEE. As DNA, the CDR3 is TGTGCCAGCAGCCAAGCCAGAGGCCTCGGGACCGGGGAGCTGTTTTTT. This translates into CASSQARGLGTGELFF.

This clonotype is medium-sized (0.01 to 0.1%). The J gene is TRBJ1-1, the V gene TRBV9; no clear D gene. Per the germline V gene, CDR1 is SGDLS and CDR2 is YYNGEE. Trimming left V 0 bases short and J 1 base short, with 4 bases between. This CDR3 spans 13 amino acids. The CDR3 here is CASSVEGNTEAFF. The DNA of the CDR3 is TGTGCCAGCAGCGTAGAAGGGAACACTGAAGCTTTCTTT.